The clone carrying this T cell receptor (beta chain) appeared many times. This specimen comes from a study of spatial heterogeneity in lung cancer. TCRdb re-analysed the 5' RACE reads in MiXCR, keeping a single row per CDR3 protein. The sample has tens of thousands of distinct CDR3 sequences, approximately 12% seen once; the top ten hold approximately 39%. CDR1 is MDHEN and CDR2 is SYDVKM in the germline V gene. The CDR3 has 15 residues. V lost 5 bases and J lost 8, with 19 bases in between. Time point: sample taken at primary tumor resection. The sequences come from PBMCs, collected at surgery. The source of this sequence is a male donor with early-stage non-small cell lung cancer. This rearrangement joins TRBV28 to TRBJ2-1, with D perhaps TRBD1 (6 bases). CDR3 protein: CASSPYPPQGHEQFF. DNA for the CDR3: TGTGCCAGCAGTCCCTACCCCCCACAGGGTCATGAGCAGTTCTTC.